The next 25 T cell receptor beta chains were all read from a single sample in a study of spatial heterogeneity in lung cancer. Time point given: sample taken at primary tumor resection. TCRdb called the 5' RACE reads again in MiXCR, with one record for every CDR3 protein. The table includes over 10,000 distinct CDR3 sequences, 3% to 4.5% detected once. The antigens of these receptors remain unknown. Study-wide findings and caveats: Mutation counts in tumors were tracked by counts of expanded intratumoral alpha and beta TCRs.

This specimen was lung tumor tissue, taken at surgery. These receptors originate from a male donor with early-stage non-small cell lung cancer.

This clonotype is deemed medium-sized (0.01 to 0.1%). This chain uses TRBV20-1 with TRBJ2-4, with 9 bases aligning to TRBD1. CDR1 and CDR2 (germline): DFQATT, SNEGSKA (reference sequence). V shed 3 bases, J shed 7 bases, and the junction held 7 bases outside the gene matches. The CDR3 is 14 residues long. The CDR3 reads CSASETGGGNIQYF. The DNA for the CDR3 is TGCAGTGCTAGCGAGACAGGGGGGGGGAACATTCAGTACTTC.

Notes on this clonotype: Possible read error: a much larger clone is one base away. J is TRBJ2-3 and V is TRBV5-4; TRBD2 is a possible D gene (6 bases). CDR1 SGHNT and CDR2 YYREEE come from the germline V gene (reference sequence). The CDR3 is made up of 12 amino acids. V was shortened by 3 bases and J by 4 bases, with 6 bases between the two germline ends. The CDR3, as DNA: TGTGCCAGCAGCTGGGAGGCAGATACGCAGTATTTT. It translates to CASSWEADTQYF.

This clonotype was detected many times. The V and J genes are TRBV12-3 or TRBV12-4 and TRBJ2-5; 7 positions agree with TRBD2. This CDR3 spans 16 amino acids. The V and J ends lost 6 bases and 2 bases, in that order; junction bases with no gene match: 12. Here the CDR3 DNA reads TGTGCCAGCAGCCCCGGCGAGCGGGACTGGCAAGAGACCCAGTACTTC. It specifies CASSPGERDWQETQYF.

In this sample, this clonotype turned up many times. This chain joins TRBV20-1 and TRBJ2-5; no definite D call. V was pared by 6 bases and J by 5 bases, with 19 bases between. In germline, CDR1 is DFQATT, CDR2 SNEGSKA (reference sequence). This CDR3 contains 14 residues. The CDR3 spells CSATVRPCRETQYF. DNA of the CDR3: TGCAGTGCCACCGTCAGACCCTGTCGGGAGACCCAGTACTTC.

This rearrangement joins TRBV2 to TRBJ2-5; D unclear. The CDR3 totals 14 residues. Trimming stripped 7 bases from V and 5 bases from J, with 17 bases between. Germline loops: CDR1 SNHLY, CDR2 FYNNEI. CDR3 residues: CASTENDRPETQYF. The CDR3 DNA follows: TGTGCCAGCACCGAGAACGACCGTCCTGAGACCCAGTACTTC. Drawing the rest from reference TRBV2 and TRBJ2-5, the complete variable domain is EPEVTQTPSHQVTQMGQEVILRCVPISNHLYFYWYRQILGQKVEFLVSFYNNEISEKSEIFDDQFSVERPDGSNFTLKIRSTKLEDSAMYFCASTENDRPETQYFGPGTRLLVL.

This clonotype came up many times. The chain has TRBV18 and TRBJ1-5; 7 bases are a match to TRBD1. Germline V gives CDR1 KGHSH, CDR2 LQKENI. There are 13 residues in the CDR3. J lost 4 bases, V lost 5 bases, and 2 bases had no gene match. The DNA of the CDR3 is TGTGCCAGCTCAGGGGACAGAAATCAGCCCCAGCATTTT. Translating it yields CASSGDRNQPQHF.

There are a few counts of this clonotype. The chain links TRBV2 to TRBJ2-1, with unresolved D. The CDR3 covers 14 residues. Germline values: CDR1 SNHLY, CDR2 FYNNEI. V lost 7 bases, J lost 7 bases, and 17 bases lay in between. CDR3: CASTRRLGSNEQFF. CDR3 DNA sequence: TGTGCCAGCACCCGCCGGCTAGGTTCGAATGAGCAGTTCTTC.

This clonotype was observed a handful of times. The chain combines TRBV19 with TRBJ2-2, with D uncertain. V lost 10 bases to trimming and J lost 6 bases, with 18 bases between them. The CDR3 extends over 14 amino acids. Looked up from germline, CDR1 is LNHDA and CDR2 is SQIVND (reference sequence). DNA for the CDR3: TGTGCCACCCTATCGGTGGCTAACGCCGGGGAGCTGTTTTTT. It specifies CATLSVANAGELFF.

This clonotype has at least ten counts. The rearrangement joins TRBV27 to TRBJ1-2; 7 bases fit TRBD1. CDR1 MNHEY and CDR2 SMNVEV come from the germline V gene (reference sequence). The CDR3 extends over 13 amino acids. V gave up 4 bases and J gave up 4 bases; unmatched junction bases: 3. For the CDR3, the DNA is TGTGCCAGCAGTTCGGACAGGCGCTATGGCTACACCTTC. It codes for CASSSDRRYGYTF.

This clonotype was seen a handful of times. The chain has TRBV14 and TRBJ2-4; maybe TRBD1 (8 bases). The CDR3 sequence is 17 residues long. Germline V lookup: CDR1 SGHDN, CDR2 FVKESK. V was trimmed by 3 bases and J by 6 bases, leaving 21 bases between them. This CDR3 reads CASSQAQRQGRGNIQYF. The DNA for the CDR3 is TGTGCCAGCAGCCAGGCACAAAGACAGGGGAGGGGAAACATTCAGTACTTC.

V usage is TRBV5-1 and J usage is TRBJ2-2; unclear D gene. There are 13 residues in the CDR3. Germline V gene lookup returns CDR1 SGHRS and CDR2 YFSETQ. V was shortened by 5 bases and J by 6 bases, with 11 bases between the two germline ends. In DNA form, the CDR3 reads TGCGCCAGCAGGGACCTCCCGCCCGGGGAGCTGTTTTTT. This encodes CASRDLPPGELFF. Complete variable domain (other parts from reference TRBV5-1 and TRBJ2-2): KAGVTQTPRYLIKTRGQQVTLSCSPISGHRSVSWYQQTPGQGLQFLFEYFSETQRNKGNFPGRFSGRQFSNSRSEMNVSTLELGDSALYLCASRDLPPGELFFGEGSRLTVL.

This clonotype is medium-sized. The V call is TRBV6-2 or TRBV6-3, the J call TRBJ2-7; D perhaps matches TRBD1 (5 bases). From germline, CDR1 is MNHEY and CDR2 SVGEGT. V lost 7 bases, J lost 0 bases, and 10 bases lay in between. There are 13 residues in the CDR3. CDR3 loop: CASTGKNSYEQYV. Written as DNA, the CDR3 is TGTGCCAGCACAGGGAAGAACTCCTACGAGCAGTACGTC.

This clonotype came up many times. The chain carries TRBV15 and TRBJ1-4; TRBD1 agrees at 9 bases. CDR1 is LNHNV, CDR2 YYDKDF, per germline (reference sequence). The CDR3 is made up of 14 amino acids. The junction had 6 bases not matched to a gene; V was cut back by 5 bases and J by 8 bases. The CDR3 protein is CATSSRDRDEKLFF. In DNA form, the CDR3 reads TGTGCCACCAGCTCCCGGGACAGGGACGAAAAACTGTTTTTT.

This clonotype has at least ten counts. The CDR3 DNA reads as TGTGCCAGCAGTTACAGAGGTACTGTGGATGAAGCTTTCTTT. This codes for CASSYRGTVDEAFF. The chain employs TRBV6-5 and TRBJ1-1; the D is unclear. Trimming removed 2 bases from V and 7 bases from J, with 14 bases in between. The CDR3 covers 14 residues. Per the germline V gene, CDR1 is MNHEY and CDR2 is SVGAGI.

This clonotype is labeled medium-sized. This chain uses TRBV2 with TRBJ2-2, with 11 bases identical to TRBD1. V lost 4 bases, J lost 2 bases, and 9 bases stayed unmatched. The CDR3 sequence is 18 residues long. Germline values: CDR1 SNHLY, CDR2 FYNNEI. The CDR3 loop reads CASSGLWDRGINTGELFF. CDR3 in DNA: TGTGCCAGCAGTGGGTTATGGGACAGGGGGATTAACACCGGGGAGCTGTTTTTT. The full variable domain, its missing parts supplied by reference TRBV2 and TRBJ2-2, is EPEVTQTPSHQVTQMGQEVILRCVPISNHLYFYWYRQILGQKVEFLVSFYNNEISEKSEIFDDQFSVERPDGSNFTLKIRSTKLEDSAMYFCASSGLWDRGINTGELFFGEGSRLTVL.

This clonotype was detected many times. The CDR3 DNA sequence: TGCAGTGCCCGGAGGACAGGCGGTATTTCCAAAAACATTCAGTACTTC. It yields the protein CSARRTGGISKNIQYF. The chain is built from TRBV20-1 and TRBJ2-4; TRBD1 matches at 7 bases. The CDR3 length is 16 residues. From germline, CDR1 is DFQATT and CDR2 SNEGSKA (reference sequence). With V trimmed by 6 bases and J by 2 bases, 13 bases remained unmatched.

This clonotype was seen only a few times. A much larger clone differs by one base, so this may be a read error. The chain employs TRBV27 and TRBJ1-4; possibly TRBD1 for D (5 bases). The CDR3 sequence is 14 residues long. The germline gives CDR1 MNHEY, CDR2 SMNVEV (reference sequence). V gave up 4 bases and J gave up 8 bases, with 14 bases separating them. CDR3: CASSYDSRLEKLFF. As DNA, the CDR3 is TGTGCCAGCAGTTACGACAGCAGGTTGGAAAAACTGTTTTTT. Filled out from reference TRBV27 and TRBJ1-4, the complete variable domain reads EAQVTQNPRYLITVTGKKLTVTCSQNMNHEYMSWYRQDPGLGLRQIYYSMNVEVTDKGDVPEGYKVSRKEKRNFPLILESPSPNQTSLYFCASSYDSRLEKLFFGSGTQLSVL.

This clonotype was observed many times. The V and J genes are TRBV12-5 and TRBJ2-7; 9 bases match TRBD2. CDR1 is LGHNT and CDR2 is FRNRAP in the germline V gene. The junction had 5 bases not matched to a gene; V was cut back by 0 bases and J by 5 bases. This CDR3 is built from 15 residues. This CDR3 reads CASGLVTASGNEQYF. The CDR3 bases are TGTGCTAGTGGTTTGGTAACTGCTAGCGGGAACGAGCAGTACTTC.

This clonotype was detected only a few times. The chain uses TRBV29-1 and TRBJ1-1; tentative D call: TRBD1 (6 bases). The CDR3 loop spans 12 amino acids. Trimming took 6 bases from V and 0 from J, leaving 8 bases between them. Germline V gene data show CDR1 as SQVTM and CDR2 as ANQGSEA. The CDR3 DNA sequence: TGCAGCGTCACAGGGTTGAACACTGAAGCTTTCTTT. It is translated as CSVTGLNTEAFF.

This clonotype was counted many times. The V call is TRBV27, the J call TRBJ1-6; D ambiguous. Germline V gene lookup returns CDR1 MNHEY and CDR2 SMNVEV (reference sequence). The CDR3 contains 16 residues. The ends were cut back, 1 base at V and 0 bases at J, with 7 bases in the middle. The CDR3 bases are TGTGCCAGCAGTTTATATGGGATCTCCTATAATTCACCCCTCCACTTT. Amino acid sequence: CASSLYGISYNSPLHF.

This clonotype was detected ten times or more. CDR3 nucleotide sequence: TGTGCCAGCAGCCCGGTGGGGGGTCAGCCCCAGCATTTT. Protein: CASSPVGGQPQHF. V gene TRBV7-2 combines with J gene TRBJ1-5; TRBD1 is a possible D gene (5 bases). V lost 5 bases to trimming and J lost 6 bases, with 11 bases between them. The CDR3 loop spans 13 amino acids. Germline CDR1 reads SGHTA; CDR2 reads FQGNSA.

The sample holds a few counts of this clonotype. The V and J genes are TRBV9 and TRBJ1-3, with D hard to call. Germline V gene data show CDR1 as SGDLS and CDR2 as YYNGEE. The CDR3 is 16 amino acids. The V gene lost 0 bases and the J gene lost 4 bases, with 14 bases spanning the gap. In DNA, the CDR3 is TGTGCCAGCAGCGTAGAACAGTCAAGTCGGGGAAACACCATATATTTT. Protein: CASSVEQSSRGNTIYF.

This clonotype has ten or more counts. V is TRBV12-3 or TRBV12-4 and J is TRBJ1-1; 8 nucleotides line up with TRBD1. The CDR3 loop spans 14 amino acids. The V and J ends lost 6 bases and 5 bases, in that order; junction bases with no gene match: 8. CDR3 sequence (DNA): TGTGCCAGCAGGCGGACAGGGTATAAGACTGAAGCTTTCTTT. This gives the protein CASRRTGYKTEAFF.

This clonotype was detected ten times or more. The V gene is TRBV10-3, the J gene TRBJ1-1, with 8 bases that match TRBD1. V was pared by 4 bases and J by 4 bases, with 5 bases of the junction left unmatched. The CDR3 covers 14 residues. Germline CDR1 is ENHRY and CDR2 is SYGVKD. CDR3 nucleotides: TGTGCCATCAGTGTTACAGGGGGGAGCACTGAAGCTTTCTTT. It translates to CAISVTGGSTEAFF.

This clonotype occurred many times. The chain links TRBV4-3 to TRBJ2-3; D not certain. Germline CDR1 is LGHNA and CDR2 is YSLEER. The V gene lost 5 bases and the J gene lost 1 base, with 1 base spanning the gap. The CDR3 has 11 residues. As DNA, the CDR3 is TGCGCCAGCAGCTGCACAGATACGCAGTATTTT. Amino acids: CASSCTDTQYF.